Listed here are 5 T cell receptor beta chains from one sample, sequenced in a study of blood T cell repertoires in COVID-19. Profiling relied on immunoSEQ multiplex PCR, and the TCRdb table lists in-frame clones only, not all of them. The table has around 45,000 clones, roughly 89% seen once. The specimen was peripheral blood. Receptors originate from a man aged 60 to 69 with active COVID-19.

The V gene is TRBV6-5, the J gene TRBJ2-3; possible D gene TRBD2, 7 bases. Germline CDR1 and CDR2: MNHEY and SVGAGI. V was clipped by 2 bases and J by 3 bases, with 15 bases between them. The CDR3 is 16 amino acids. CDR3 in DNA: TGTGCCAGCAGTTACGGGGGGGCGAGGAGGACAGATACGCAGTATTTT. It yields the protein CASSYGGARRTDTQYF.

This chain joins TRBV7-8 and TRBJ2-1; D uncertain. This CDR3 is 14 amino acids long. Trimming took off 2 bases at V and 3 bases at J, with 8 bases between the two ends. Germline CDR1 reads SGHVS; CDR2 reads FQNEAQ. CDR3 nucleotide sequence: TGTGCCAGCAGCTTACGCCAGAACTACAATGAGCAGTTCTTC. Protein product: CASSLRQNYNEQFF.

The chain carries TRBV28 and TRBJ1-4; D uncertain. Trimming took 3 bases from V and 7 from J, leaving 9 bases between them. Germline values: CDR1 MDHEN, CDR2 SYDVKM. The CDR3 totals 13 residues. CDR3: CASSFSVPEKLFF. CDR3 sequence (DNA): TGTGCCAGCAGTTTTTCTGTCCCTGAAAAACTGTTTTTT.

Here the CDR3 reads CATSDRTPPGANVLTF. Written as DNA, the CDR3 is TGTGCCACCAGTGACCGGACACCGCCTGGGGCCAACGTCCTGACTTTC. The genes are TRBV24-1 and TRBJ2-6; a possible D gene is TRBD1 (5 bases). The V end was cut by 4 bases, the J end by 2 bases, with 11 bases between. This CDR3 has 16 amino acids. Germline V gene lookup returns CDR1 KGHDR and CDR2 SFDVKD.

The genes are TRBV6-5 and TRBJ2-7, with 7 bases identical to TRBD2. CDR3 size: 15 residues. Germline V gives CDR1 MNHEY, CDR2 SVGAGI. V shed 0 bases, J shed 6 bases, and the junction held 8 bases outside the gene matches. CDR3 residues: CASSYSGSGTAEQYF. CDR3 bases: TGTGCCAGCAGTTACTCGGGCAGCGGGACCGCCGAGCAGTACTTC.